These 6 T cell receptor beta chains were all obtained from the same sample, sequenced in a study of post-analysis software for immune sequencing data. General study points: Elevated frequency relative to controls characterized several TRBV segments in patients, TRBV5-6, TRBV5-1 and TRBV20-1 among them.

Incorporated into the TCR beta cDNA libraries were unique molecular identifiers, which served to reduce PCR and sequencing biases. A single record per CDR3 protein comes from TCRdb applying MiXCR to the PCR reads. The profile covers 750,000 to 950,000 distinct CDR3 sequences, with 53% appearing a single time and 4.6% taken by the ten largest. No antigens are known for them. The source material was blood. Receptors were obtained from a girl aged 5-17 years with multiple sclerosis.

The V and J genes are TRBV29-1 and TRBJ2-1; D remains ambiguous. The CDR3 covers 13 residues. Between the trimmed V and J ends, which lost 4 bases and 5 bases, there was a span of 12 bases. From germline, CDR1 is SQVTM and CDR2 ANQGSEA. CDR3 region: CSVAVQVDNEQFF. The CDR3 DNA reads TGCAGCGTTGCGGTGCAGGTAGACAATGAGCAGTTCTTC.

This clonotype was counted a few times. The chain carries TRBV7-9 and TRBJ1-1; no firm D call. Trimming cost V 5 bases and J 2 bases, with 21 bases left between them. The CDR3 has 17 residues. Germline-derived CDR1 and CDR2 are SEHNR and FQNEAQ (reference sequence). The CDR3 sequence: CASSNQDGVGVNTEAFF. CDR3 DNA sequence: TGTGCCAGCAGCAACCAGGACGGGGTAGGAGTTAACACTGAAGCTTTCTTT.

The chain recombines TRBV29-1 with TRBJ2-3; no clear D gene. Germline lookup yields CDR1 SQVTM and CDR2 ANQGSEA. Trimming removed 3 bases at V and 2 bases at J, with 15 bases between. The CDR3 spans 15 residues. The CDR3 region has the DNA TGCAGCGTTGAGGGGTCTGCCTCTATCACAGATACGCAGTATTTT. Its translation: CSVEGSASITDTQYF.

In the case of this clonotype: One base away lies a much larger clone, so this may be a sequencing read error. V and J are TRBV29-1 and TRBJ2-7; TRBD2 agrees at 12 bases. The CDR3 length is 14 residues. The germline CDR1 and CDR2 sequences are SQVTM and ANQGSEA. The CDR3 sequence is CSARLAGASHEQYF. The CDR3 DNA sequence: TGCAGCGCCCGACTAGCGGGGGCCTCCCACGAGCAGTACTTC.

The chain is built from TRBV20-1 and TRBJ2-5, with 9 bases that match TRBD1. Trimming at V came to 2 bases and at J to 5 bases, leaving 9 bases not matched to a gene. The CDR3 spans 15 residues. CDR1 is DFQATT and CDR2 is SNEGSKA in the germline V gene (reference sequence). The CDR3 loop is CSARPATGGRETQYF. In DNA, the CDR3 is TGCAGTGCTAGACCGGCGACAGGGGGGCGGGAGACCCAGTACTTC.

The gene calls are TRBV5-1 and TRBJ2-7, with D perhaps assigned TRBD1 or TRBD2 (5 bases each). The J call may not be correct, given that the DNA end is closer to TRBJ2-1. The CDR3 is made up of 15 amino acids. From germline, CDR1 is SGHRS and CDR2 YFSETQ. The CDR3 DNA reads as TGCGCCAGCAGCTTGGTCGGGGCTCAGTACAATGAGCAGTTCTTC. This codes for CASSLVGAQYNEQFF.